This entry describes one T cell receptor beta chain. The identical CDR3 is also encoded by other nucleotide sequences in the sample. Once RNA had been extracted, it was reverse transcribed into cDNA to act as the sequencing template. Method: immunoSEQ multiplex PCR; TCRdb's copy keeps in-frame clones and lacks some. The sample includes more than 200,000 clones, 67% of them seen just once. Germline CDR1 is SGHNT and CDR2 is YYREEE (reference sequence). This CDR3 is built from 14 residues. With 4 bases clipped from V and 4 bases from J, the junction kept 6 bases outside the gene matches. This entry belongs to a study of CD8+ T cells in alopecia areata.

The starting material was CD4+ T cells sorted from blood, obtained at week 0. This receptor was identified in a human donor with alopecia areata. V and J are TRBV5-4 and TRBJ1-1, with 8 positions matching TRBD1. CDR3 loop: CASSPGQGGTEAFF. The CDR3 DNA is TGTGCCAGCAGCCCCGGACAGGGCGGCACTGAAGCTTTCTTT.